This T cell receptor beta chain is drawn from a study of T cell changes during pregnancy in multiple sclerosis. Looked up from germline, CDR1 is SGHAT and CDR2 is FQNNGV. V was cut by 7 bases and J by 2 bases, with 9 bases left in between. The CDR3 is 13 amino acids. Produced via immunoSEQ multiplex PCR; TCRdb's table is partial and in-frame only. The sample includes 60,000 to 80,000 clones, more than 85% seen only once; the top ten take approximately 3.4%. The chain uses TRBV11-2 and TRBJ2-1, with a possible D match to TRBD2 (6 bases). This sample comprised peripheral blood, obtained before pregnancy. The sequence was collected from a female donor with multiple sclerosis, enrolled in a pregnancy study. In DNA form, the CDR3 reads TGTGCCAGCAACGGGGGTCCCTACAATGAGCAGTTCTTC. This encodes CASNGGPYNEQFF.